These 20 T cell receptor beta chains originate from one sample sequenced in a study of T-cell memory formation after mild COVID-19. TCRdb re-called the 5' RACE reads with MiXCR, one entry per CDR3 protein. The repertoire consists of some 350,000 distinct CDR3 sequences, with approximately 12% occurring once and the leading ten covering roughly a fifth. The sequenced material came from PBMCs or a T cell subset sorted from them (not recorded which). These receptors all stem from a man between 18 and 29 years old who had mild COVID-19 (a few samples of this study predate the infection). Cell type and time point are not known.

The J gene is TRBJ2-1, the V gene TRBV5-1; D ambiguous. This CDR3 has 14 residues. V was pared by 5 bases and J by 0 bases, with 9 bases between. Germline V gives CDR1 SGHRS, CDR2 YFSETQ. DNA of the CDR3: TGCGCCAGCAGTGCTCAGAGCTCCTACAATGAGCAGTTCTTC. Encoded protein: CASSAQSSYNEQFF.

The sample holds a few counts of this clonotype. The chain recombines TRBV5-1 with TRBJ2-1; TRBD1 aligns across 8 bases. The germline CDR1 and CDR2 sequences are SGHRS and YFSETQ. This CDR3 has 15 amino acids. V lost 4 bases, J lost 4 bases, and 7 bases stayed unmatched. The CDR3 spells CASSGGQVAYNEQFF. As DNA, the CDR3 is TGCGCCAGCAGCGGGGGACAGGTCGCTTACAATGAGCAGTTCTTC.

This clonotype was seen only a few times. The rearrangement links TRBV7-2 to TRBJ2-1; possible D gene TRBD1, 6 bases. There are 14 residues in the CDR3. Trimming cost V 7 bases and J 7 bases, with 17 bases left between them. CDR1 and CDR2 (germline): SGHTA, FQGNSA. The CDR3 nucleotides are TGTGCCAGCACCACGGGCTGGGGGCCTAATGAGCAGTTCTTC. Translated: CASTTGWGPNEQFF.

The chain is built from TRBV12-3 or TRBV12-4 and TRBJ2-5, with TRBD1 matching over 7 bases. The CDR3 has 13 residues. J gave up 1 base and V 7 bases, and 3 bases lay outside the gene matches. The CDR3 region is CASIRTGQETQYF. CDR3 nucleotides: TGTGCCAGCATCAGGACAGGCCAAGAGACCCAGTACTTC.

The rearrangement links TRBV28 to TRBJ2-7; 10 bases agree with TRBD2. The germline CDR1 and CDR2 sequences are MDHEN and SYDVKM. V dropped 5 bases and J dropped 9; count of bases not matched to a gene: 10. CDR3 size: 14 residues. In DNA, the CDR3 is TGTGCCAGCAGTGAACTAGCGGGGAGGAAGGGGCAGTACGTC. This encodes CASSELAGRKGQYV.

This clonotype appeared many times. J is TRBJ1-5 and V is TRBV5-1, with D possibly being TRBD1 (5 bases). V lost 2 bases and J lost 4, with 10 bases in between. Germline V gives CDR1 SGHRS, CDR2 YFSETQ. The CDR3 runs to 14 residues. The CDR3 protein is CASSFGTENQPQHF. CDR3 DNA: TGCGCCAGCAGCTTCGGGACGGAGAATCAGCCCCAGCATTTT.

This clonotype has just a few counts. At one boundary the junction diverges from the germline segment, which might be a read error. This sequence joins TRBV6-5 and TRBJ2-2; 9 bases agree with TRBD1. CDR3 length: 15 amino acids. CDR1 is MNHEY, CDR2 SVGAGI, per germline. The CDR3 DNA is TGTGACAGCACGGCCCGGGACAGGGACACCGGGGAGCTGTTTTTT. It codes for CDSTARDRDTGELFF.

Only a few counts were recorded for this clonotype. CDR3 residues: CAISEHSELTPSTDTQYF. The CDR3, as DNA: TGTGCCATCAGTGAGCATAGCGAGCTTACCCCTAGCACAGATACGCAGTATTTT. The genes are TRBV10-3 and TRBJ2-3; maybe TRBD2 (5 bases). This CDR3 contains 18 residues. V shed 2 bases and J shed 0 bases, with 18 bases lying between them. CDR1 is ENHRY, CDR2 SYGVKD, per germline.

The table lists this clonotype with many counts. V gene TRBV28 combines with J gene TRBJ2-7; no firm D call. Germline V gene data show CDR1 as MDHEN and CDR2 as SYDVKM. The CDR3 loop spans 12 amino acids. Deletions cut 1 base from V and 4 bases from J, with 5 bases between. The CDR3: CASSLSGYEQYV. CDR3 nucleotides: TGTGCCAGCAGTTTATCAGGTTACGAGCAGTACGTC.

This clonotype has at least ten counts. CDR3 DNA sequence: TGTGCCAGCAGTCAGGGGGCCAGTGAGCAGTTCTTC. It translates to CASSQGASEQFF. This chain links TRBV28 with TRBJ2-1; 8 nucleotides agree with TRBD1. Germline CDR1 is MDHEN and CDR2 is SYDVKM. V trimming: 5 bases; J trimming: 9 bases; junction bases outside the gene matches: 3. The CDR3 contains 12 residues.

The CDR3 sequence is CASSAGIYTGELFF. For the CDR3, the DNA is TGTGCCAGCAGCGCGGGGATCTACACCGGGGAGCTGTTTTTT. The chain joins TRBV7-9 to TRBJ2-2; a possible D gene is TRBD2 (6 bases). V shed 5 bases and J shed 3 bases, with 10 bases lying between them. This CDR3 region has 14 residues. Germline loops: CDR1 SEHNR, CDR2 FQNEAQ (reference sequence).

The J gene is TRBJ1-1, the V gene TRBV5-6; 7 nucleotides agree with TRBD1. The CDR3 has 13 amino acids. The ends lost 4 bases at V and 3 bases at J; junction bases unmatched: 3. CDR1 and CDR2 from the germline V gene are SGHDT and YYEEEE. The DNA of the CDR3 is TGTGCCAGCAGCCCGGACAGGTACACTGAAGCTTTCTTT. As protein: CASSPDRYTEAFF.

V is TRBV4-1 and J is TRBJ2-1; D not resolved. V was cut by 5 bases and J by 8 bases, with 16 bases left in between. Germline-derived CDR1 and CDR2 are MGHRA and YSYEKL. CDR3 length: 14 residues. The DNA of the CDR3 is TGCGCCAGCAGCACCCGCGTTCCGGGCGATGAGCAGTTCTTC. Protein sequence: CASSTRVPGDEQFF.

V is TRBV12-3 or TRBV12-4 and J is TRBJ2-2, with D perhaps assigned TRBD1 or TRBD2 (5 bases each). V lost 5 bases and J 3 bases, leaving 13 bases between the germline ends. CDR3 length: 15 residues. The CDR3 nucleotides are TGTGCCAGCAGTCAGTGGGGGAAGGACACCGGGGAGCTGTTTTTT. Amino acid sequence: CASSQWGKDTGELFF.

This clonotype was picked up many times. The chain carries TRBV7-2 and TRBJ2-1, with a possible D match to TRBD2 (5 bases). V was pared by 3 bases and J by 6 bases, with 12 bases between. The CDR3 spans 14 residues. Looked up from germline, CDR1 is SGHTA and CDR2 is FQGNSA. CDR3 protein: CASSFRRTTNEQFF. The CDR3 coding sequence is TGTGCCAGCAGCTTTAGGAGGACGACCAATGAGCAGTTCTTC.

The V and J genes are TRBV29-1 and TRBJ2-3; TRBD2 agrees at 9 bases. V shed 4 bases and J 1 base; nucleotides not matched to a gene: 3. This CDR3 region has 14 residues. Germline CDR1 is SQVTM and CDR2 is ANQGSEA. CDR3 in amino acids: CSVGTSAGTDTQYF. For the CDR3, the DNA is TGCAGCGTTGGGACTAGCGCAGGCACAGATACGCAGTATTTT.

This chain connects TRBV18 to TRBJ2-1; 12 bases are shared with TRBD2. The trim removed 1 base at V and 0 bases at J, leaving 7 bases unmatched. Germline CDR1 is KGHSH and CDR2 is LQKENI. CDR3 length: 19 residues. The CDR3 loop is CASSPRGLAGGSSYNEQFF. In nucleotides, the CDR3 is TGTGCCAGCTCACCACGCGGGCTAGCGGGGGGGAGCTCCTACAATGAGCAGTTCTTC.

This clonotype has ten or more counts. CDR3 region: CASSLAAGAYEQYV. In DNA form, the CDR3 reads TGTGCCAGCAGCTTAGCGGCAGGGGCCTACGAGCAGTACGTC. The chain joins TRBV7-2 to TRBJ2-7, with D possibly TRBD1 on 6 matching bases. The V end was cut by 0 bases, the J end by 2 bases, with 8 bases between. The CDR3 extends over 14 amino acids. Germline values: CDR1 SGHTA, CDR2 FQGNSA.

This clonotype was seen only a few times. V is TRBV3-1 and J is TRBJ2-7; D unresolved. The CDR3 runs to 13 residues. Germline V gene sequence: CDR1 LGHDT, CDR2 YNNKEL (reference sequence). As DNA, the CDR3 is TGTGCCAGCAGCCAGCGCTTGGGGTACCCCGCTGACGTC. Amino acids: CASSQRLGYPADV.

To note about this clonotype: A much more abundant neighbour one base away suggests this may be a read error. The chain carries TRBV5-4 and TRBJ1-2, with D possibly matching TRBD1 (6 bases). CDR1 is SGHNT, CDR2 YYREEE, per germline (reference sequence). Trimming removed 1 base at V and 4 bases at J, with 8 bases between. This CDR3 comprises 13 residues. The CDR3 coding sequence is TGTGCCAGCAGCTTGCCAGGGGTCTATGGCTACACCTTC. Its protein is CASSLPGVYGYTF.